This T cell receptor (beta chain) was profiled in a study of blood T cell repertoires in COVID-19. At the level of the study: There were acute and convalescent COVID-19 samples, and they came from the United States, Italy and Spain. Nucleic acid was either cDNA or gDNA, and it came from T cells, B-cell-depleted T cells, or PBMCs.

In the authors' workflow: The assay estimated nucleated cells by amplifying reference gene primers. Clones were sequenced by immunoSEQ multiplex PCR, and TCRdb holds only the in-frame ones, with some missing. The V and J calls and clone size come from that table; D and trimming were worked out from the DNA. The sample consists of roughly 200,000 clones, 65% to 90% of them appearing once. The germline V gene has CDR1 SGHNT and CDR2 YYREEE (reference sequence). The V and J ends lost 3 bases and 0 bases respectively, with 10 bases between them. The CDR3 has 15 residues. The chain has TRBV5-4 and TRBJ2-1; tentative D call: TRBD1 (7 bases). Sequencing was done on a sample of peripheral blood. The receptor was derived from a human donor in a cohort sampled during active COVID-19. This CDR3 reads CASSWGDSSYNEQFF. The CDR3 nucleotides are TGTGCCAGCAGCTGGGGGGACAGCTCCTACAATGAGCAGTTCTTC. Full variable domain (missing parts from reference TRBV5-4 and TRBJ2-1): ETGVTQSPTHLIKTRGQQVTLRCSSQSGHNTVSWYQQALGQGPQFIFQYYREEENGRGNFPPRFSGLQFPNYSSELNVNALELDDSALYLCASSWGDSSYNEQFFGPGTRLTVL.